These 8 T cell receptor beta chains originate from one sample sequenced in a study of vaccination effects on CD4 cells after COVID-19. Sequencing in the ViraFEST assay came after antigen-specific CD4+ T cells had been expanded with viral peptide pools, which were used to stimulate PBMC. At the end of about 9 days of culture, CD4+ T cells were isolated. For these TCRs, the target antigens are not known. Some clones are missing from TCRdb's copy, which holds only in-frame ones; the method was immunoSEQ multiplex PCR. The table lists around 83,000 clones, roughly 74% of them singletons. Sequencing was performed on CD4+ T cells from PBMCs cultured with HCoV-229E spike peptides, taken before COVID-19 vaccination. These receptors originate from a human donor who received a COVID-19 vaccine.

The chain uses TRBV7-3 and TRBJ2-2, with D perhaps TRBD1 (6 bases). V shed 3 bases and J shed 4 bases, with 9 bases lying between them. CDR3 length equals 14 residues. Germline CDR1 is SGHTA and CDR2 is FQGTGA. DNA for the CDR3: TGTGCCAGCAGCTTGGGGGCCCCCACCGGGGAGCTGTTTTTT. Its translation: CASSLGAPTGELFF.

The chain has TRBV7-8 and TRBJ2-3; 9 bases fit TRBD2. V trimming: 1 base; J trimming: 7 bases; junction bases outside the gene matches: 6. The CDR3 has 15 residues. Per the germline V gene, CDR1 is SGHVS and CDR2 is FQNEAQ. CDR3 coding DNA: TGTGCCAGCAGCTTAGGTGGCGGGGGGGCTTATACGCAGTATTTT. Translation gives CASSLGGGGAYTQYF.

This clone turned up a few times. The genes are TRBV19 and TRBJ2-7, with D maybe TRBD2 (7 bases). V lost 1 base, J lost 4 bases, and 14 bases lay in between. The V gene's germline CDR1 is LNHDA and CDR2 SQIVND (reference sequence). The CDR3 is 15 residues long. CDR3 in DNA: TGTGCCAGTAGTATAGCGGGGGGCCCGCAATACGAGCAGTACGTC. Amino acid sequence: CASSIAGGPQYEQYV.

V and J are TRBV18 and TRBJ1-4; the D gene is possibly TRBD1 (5 bases). Germline V CDR1 and CDR2: KGHSH, LQKENI. There are 14 residues in the CDR3. Trimming removed 3 bases from V and 5 bases from J, with 10 bases in between. In nucleotides, the CDR3 is TGTGCCAGCTCACCGTGGGGCGGGAATGAAAAACTGTTTTTT. Translation gives CASSPWGGNEKLFF.

The chain couples TRBV18 to TRBJ1-6; a weak D match, TRBD1 (5 bases). CDR3 length: 14 amino acids. Germline CDR1 KGHSH, CDR2 LQKENI. V was trimmed by 2 bases and J by 9 bases, leaving 11 bases between them. The CDR3 protein is CASSPSLGGSPLHF. As DNA, the CDR3 is TGTGCCAGCTCACCAAGTCTCGGGGGTTCACCCCTCCACTTT. Full variable domain (missing parts from reference TRBV18 and TRBJ1-6): NAGVMQNPRHLVRRRGQEARLRCSPMKGHSHVYWYRQLPEEGLKFMVYLQKENIIDESGMPKERFSAEFPKEGPSILRIQQVVRGDSAAYFCASSPSLGGSPLHFGNGTRLTVT.

The rearrangement uses TRBV6-6 and TRBJ2-7, with D possibly matching TRBD1 (5 bases). Looked up from germline, CDR1 is MNHNY and CDR2 is SVGAGI (reference sequence). CDR3 size: 14 residues. V lost 2 bases and J lost 6, with 14 bases in between. CDR3 coding DNA: TGTGCCAGCAGTTACCCGCAGGGTCTTAGCGAGCAGTACGTC. Translation gives CASSYPQGLSEQYV.

J is TRBJ2-3 and V is TRBV2; a possible D gene is TRBD1 (6 bases). Germline-derived CDR1 and CDR2 are SNHLY and FYNNEI. V shed 4 bases and J shed 2 bases, with 10 bases lying between them. The CDR3 extends over 14 amino acids. This chain's CDR3 is CASSADSFTDTQYF. The CDR3, as DNA: TGTGCCAGCAGTGCGGACAGCTTCACAGATACGCAGTATTTT. The complete variable domain, with remaining parts taken from reference TRBV2 and TRBJ2-3, reads EPEVTQTPSHQVTQMGQEVILRCVPISNHLYFYWYRQILGQKVEFLVSFYNNEISEKSEIFDDQFSVERPDGSNFTLKIRSTKLEDSAMYFCASSADSFTDTQYFGPGTRLTVL.

This clone was found a few times. V usage is TRBV19 and J usage is TRBJ2-1; 8 bases match TRBD1. The germline CDR1 and CDR2 sequences are LNHDA and SQIVND (reference sequence). The CDR3 has 14 amino acids. J gave up 4 bases and V 7 bases, and 6 bases lay outside the gene matches. CDR3 residues: CASNDRGPYNEQFF. CDR3 sequence (DNA): TGTGCCAGTAACGACAGGGGCCCGTACAATGAGCAGTTCTTC.